This entry lists 4 T cell receptor beta chains sequenced from one sample in a study of human T cells and chemical hapten exposure. TCRdb reprocessed the RACE reads with MiXCR, giving one entry per CDR3 protein. Found here are roughly 130,000 distinct CDR3 sequences, approximately 9.5% of them singletons; the top ten hold roughly 1.8%. Time point meaning: healthy volunteer bleed at 2 weeks. Total RNA extraction was carried out from unfractionated whole blood. Sequenced input: whole blood. The receptors derive from a male donor in good health. Some clones in this sample may be carry-over from other donors' samples.

The gene calls are TRBV6-6 and TRBJ1-3; 7 bases line up with TRBD1. The CDR3 contains 15 residues. CDR1 and CDR2 (germline): MNHNY, SVGAGI (reference sequence). The V gene end was trimmed by 4 bases and the J gene end by 4 bases; junction bases not matched to a gene: 7. CDR3 nucleotide sequence: TGTGCCAGCAGTTCTACAGGGGTAGGGGGAAACACCATATATTTT. It codes for CASSSTGVGGNTIYF.

This clonotype was observed a handful of times. V usage is TRBV2 and J usage is TRBJ1-5; weak D call: TRBD1 (5 bases). CDR1 is SNHLY, CDR2 FYNNEI, per germline. The CDR3 totals 15 residues. The germline V and J ends were trimmed by 0 bases and 6 bases, with 12 bases remaining between them. This CDR3 is CASSEAEGSSQPQHF. The CDR3, as DNA: TGTGCCAGCAGTGAAGCGGAGGGGTCGAGTCAGCCCCAGCATTTT.

The gene calls are TRBV4-1 and TRBJ1-2, with no clear D. V was cut by 3 bases and J by 4 bases, with 15 bases left in between. The CDR3 has 15 residues. From germline, CDR1 is MGHRA and CDR2 YSYEKL. The CDR3, as DNA: TGCGCCAGCAGCCACCCCCGGAAGGGCTCCTATGGCTACACCTTC. It specifies CASSHPRKGSYGYTF.

The rearrangement joins TRBV6-5 to TRBJ1-4, with no clear D. The CDR3 length is 13 residues. The V end was cut by 6 bases, the J end by 8 bases, with 13 bases between. From germline, CDR1 is MNHEY and CDR2 SVGAGI. In DNA form, the CDR3 reads TGTGCCAGCAGCTTATCGAGAGGGGAAAAACTGTTTTTT. Encoded protein: CASSLSRGEKLFF.